This TCR beta chain was sequenced during a study of graft-versus-host responses after intestinal transplantation. Assay used: immunoSEQ multiplex PCR; TCRdb lists only in-frame clones, some missing. The sample shows roughly 5,100 clones, over 25% of them seen only once. Plated together were 200,000 CFSE-labeled responder cells and 200,000 irradiated, violet-dye-labeled stimulator cells. V was cut by 0 bases and J by 4 bases, with 11 bases left in between. CDR3 length: 14 amino acids. Per germline, CDR1 SGDLS and CDR2 YYNGEE. Here the sequenced sample was alloreactive CD8+ T cells from a mixed lymphocyte reaction culture, taken before intestinal transplant. Subset indicated: CFSE-low proliferating T cells sorted from approximately 6-day pre-transplant mixed lymphocyte reaction (GvH or HvG direction). The chain is built from TRBV9 and TRBJ2-7; D is ambiguous. The sequence was obtained from a human patient who received an intestinal transplant. This CDR3 is CASSVGSSGYEQYF. For the CDR3, the DNA is TGTGCCAGCAGCGTAGGAAGTAGTGGGTACGAGCAGTACTTC.